A selection of T cell receptor beta chains follows, all from one sample in a study of response to subunit inactivated influenza vaccine. MiXCR, applied by TCRdb to the RT-PCR reads, yields one record per CDR3 protein. The table records approximately 700,000 distinct CDR3 sequences, approximately 14% of them present only once. Sequences were derived from PBMCs from blood, sampled about 11 days after vaccination. The receptors originated from a man in his fifties who received an inactivated influenza vaccine. CDR3s include the opening cysteine and the closing phenylalanine or tryptophan. Fields, in order: CDR3 length, D gene, J gene, clone size, V gene, CDR3 protein, CDR3 DNA. The D gene is left open where the match is weak. Expanded clones are given a class, and other clones once, few, many or no size at all.

length: 16
D: TRBD2
J: TRBJ2-3
size: few
V: TRBV7-8
CDR3: CASSHRPGGPPDTQYF
DNA: TGTGCCAGCAGCCATCGTCCGGGGGGGCCCCCCGATACGCAGTATTTT

length: 14
D: NA
J: TRBJ1-5
size: NA
V: TRBV20-1
CDR3: CSASTGWGNQPQHF
DNA: TGCAGTGCTAGTACAGGTTGGGGCAATCAGCCCCAGCATTTT

length: 14
D: NA
J: TRBJ1-1
size: NA
V: TRBV2
CDR3: CATSIEGRNTEAFF
DNA: TGTGCCACCTCAATCGAGGGGCGGAACACTGAAGCTTTCTTT

length: 15
D: NA
J: TRBJ2-7
size: few
V: TRBV30
CDR3: CAWRRGSLSSYEQYF
DNA: TGTGCCTGGAGGAGGGGCTCCTTGAGCTCCTACGAGCAGTACTTC

length: 16
D: TRBD2
J: TRBJ2-7
size: NA
V: TRBV12-3/TRBV12-4
CDR3: CASSLVPGLVPYEQYF
DNA: TGTGCCAGCAGTTTAGTACCTGGACTAGTTCCCTACGAGCAGTACTTC

length: 14
D: NA
J: TRBJ1-2
size: few
V: TRBV4-1
CDR3: CASSQGSQLYGYTF
DNA: TGCGCCAGCAGCCAAGGAAGCCAGCTTTATGGCTACACCTTC

length: 18
D: TRBD1
J: TRBJ2-7
size: few
V: TRBV4-2
CDR3: CASSRDLSRTGLPYEQYF
DNA: TGTGCCAGCAGCCGAGACCTTAGTAGGACAGGCCTCCCTTACGAGCAGTACTTC

length: 16
D: TRBD2
J: TRBJ2-2
size: few
V: TRBV6-1
CDR3: CASSPRAGGYTGELFF
DNA: TGTGCCAGCAGCCCGCGCGCGGGGGGTTACACCGGGGAGCTGTTTTTT

length: 11
D: NA
J: TRBJ2-1
size: few
V: TRBV29-1
CDR3: CSVAPLNEQFF
DNA: TGCAGCGTTGCACCCCTGAATGAGCAGTTCTTC

length: 19
D: TRBD1
J: TRBJ1-2
size: NA
V: TRBV3-1
CDR3: CASSPGNSRRGLKYYGYTF
DNA: TGTGCCAGCAGCCCAGGAAATAGCAGGAGGGGGCTCAAATACTATGGCTACACCTTC

length: 16
D: NA
J: TRBJ2-4
size: NA
V: TRBV28
CDR3: CASSLVGNLAKNIQYF
DNA: TGTGCCAGCAGTTTAGTAGGAAACCTAGCCAAAAACATTCAGTACTTC

length: 16
D: TRBD2
J: TRBJ2-3
size: many
V: TRBV24-1
CDR3: CATSDFQAGAVDTQYF
DNA: TGTGCCACCAGTGATTTTCAAGCGGGAGCTGTAGATACGCAGTATTTT

length: 14
D: NA
J: TRBJ1-2
size: few
V: TRBV27
CDR3: CASSLSGANYGYTF
DNA: TGTGCCAGCAGTTTATCGGGGGCGAACTATGGCTACACCTTC

length: 14
D: NA
J: TRBJ2-7
size: NA
V: TRBV6-1
CDR3: CASRPGLTSYEQYF
DNA: TGTGCCAGCAGACCGGGACTCACCTCCTACGAGCAGTACTTC

length: 14
D: TRBD1
J: TRBJ1-5
size: few
V: TRBV18
CDR3: CASSPRTGAQPQHF
DNA: TGTGCCAGCTCACCCCGGACAGGGGCTCAGCCCCAGCATTTT

length: 13
D: TRBD2
J: TRBJ2-7
size: few
V: TRBV29-1
CDR3: CSAGRGSSYEQYF
DNA: TGCAGCGCCGGGCGGGGGAGCTCCTACGAGCAGTACTTC

length: 13
D: NA
J: TRBJ2-1
size: few
V: TRBV12-3/TRBV12-4
CDR3: CASARDLNNEQFF
DNA: TGTGCCAGCGCCCGAGACTTGAACAATGAGCAGTTCTTC

length: 15
D: NA
J: TRBJ2-4
size: NA
V: TRBV5-4
CDR3: CASSSGQETKNIQYF
DNA: TGTGCCAGCAGCTCCGGGCAGGAGACCAAAAACATTCAGTACTTC

length: 14
D: NA
J: TRBJ1-4
size: few
V: TRBV7-9
CDR3: CASSMGVSNEKLFF
DNA: TGTGCCAGCAGCATGGGGGTCTCTAATGAAAAACTGTTTTTT

length: 13
D: NA
J: TRBJ2-1
size: NA
V: TRBV28
CDR3: CASSLANRDVGIF
DNA: TGTGCCAGCAGTTTAGCCAACCGGGACGTAGGTATCTTC

length: 15
D: TRBD1
J: TRBJ2-1
size: many
V: TRBV27
CDR3: CASSPGTGAYNEQFF
DNA: TGTGCCAGCAGTCCCGGGACAGGGGCGTACAATGAGCAGTTCTTC

length: 15
D: NA
J: TRBJ2-7
size: NA
V: TRBV5-1
CDR3: CASSLGPIGSYEQYF
DNA: TGCGCCAGCAGCTTGGGACCGATAGGATCCTACGAGCAGTACTTC

length: 15
D: TRBD1
J: TRBJ2-5
size: few
V: TRBV4-3
CDR3: CASSPHLTGGETQYF
DNA: TGCGCCAGCAGCCCTCATTTGACAGGGGGAGAGACCCAGTACTTC

length: 15
D: NA
J: TRBJ2-7
size: few
V: TRBV3-1
CDR3: CASSQVSGAGYEQYF
DNA: TGTGCCAGCAGCCAAGTCTCAGGGGCGGGCTACGAGCAGTACTTC

length: 15
D: NA
J: TRBJ2-7
size: NA
V: TRBV18
CDR3: CASSPPLQVAYEQYF
DNA: TGTGCCAGCTCACCACCGCTACAGGTAGCCTACGAGCAGTACTTC

length: 12
D: NA
J: TRBJ2-1
size: NA
V: TRBV5-1
CDR3: CASSPAGAEQFF
DNA: TGCGCCAGCAGCCCGGCTGGAGCTGAGCAGTTCTTC

length: 13
D: NA
J: TRBJ2-5
size: NA
V: TRBV6-6
CDR3: CASSTRAGETQYF
DNA: TGTGCCAGCAGCACTCGAGCTGGAGAGACCCAGTACTTC

length: 14
D: NA
J: TRBJ1-4
size: few
V: TRBV7-2
CDR3: CASSGIPIGEKLFF
DNA: TGTGCCAGCAGCGGAATTCCAATAGGTGAAAAACTGTTTTTT

length: 15
D: TRBD1
J: TRBJ2-1
size: NA
V: TRBV7-6
CDR3: CASSRRGQGGYEQFF
DNA: TGTGCCAGCAGCCGGCGAGGACAGGGAGGTTATGAGCAGTTCTTC

length: 17
D: TRBD1
J: TRBJ2-1
size: NA
V: TRBV28
CDR3: CASSSSGTGGGYNEQFF
DNA: TGTGCCAGCAGTTCCTCGGGGACAGGTGGGGGCTACAATGAGCAGTTCTTC

length: 14
D: NA
J: TRBJ2-1
size: few
V: TRBV7-8
CDR3: CASSLGRYAMEQFF
DNA: TGTGCCAGCAGCTTAGGTCGCTATGCAATGGAGCAGTTCTTC

length: 14
D: NA
J: TRBJ1-5
size: few
V: TRBV5-6
CDR3: CAMGPGGSNQPQHF
DNA: TGTGCCATGGGCCCCGGGGGTAGCAATCAGCCCCAGCATTTT

length: 19
D: TRBD2
J: TRBJ2-3
size: NA
V: TRBV20-1
CDR3: CSARDPQGLAGPSTGTQYF
DNA: TGCAGTGCTAGAGATCCTCAAGGCCTAGCGGGACCTAGCACAGGTACGCAGTATTTT

length: 15
D: TRBD2
J: TRBJ2-3
size: NA
V: TRBV20-1
CDR3: CSARFSGGARDTQYF
DNA: TGCAGTGCTAGATTTAGCGGGGGGGCAAGGGATACGCAGTATTTT

length: 15
D: TRBD2
J: TRBJ2-3
size: many
V: TRBV20-1
CDR3: CSARRLAGGTDTQYF
DNA: TGCAGTGCTCGCCGACTAGCGGGAGGCACAGATACGCAGTATTTT

length: 12
D: NA
J: TRBJ1-5
size: few
V: TRBV20-1
CDR3: CSATWERQPQHF
DNA: TGCAGTGCTACCTGGGAGAGGCAGCCCCAGCATTTT

length: 14
D: NA
J: TRBJ2-7
size: NA
V: TRBV6-2/TRBV6-3
CDR3: CASSTLQGSYEQYF
DNA: TGTGCCAGCAGTACCCTACAGGGATCCTACGAGCAGTACTTC

length: 13
D: NA
J: TRBJ1-1
size: many
V: TRBV7-9
CDR3: CASSLGGGKDAFF
DNA: TGTGCCAGCAGCTTAGGAGGGGGGAAGGATGCTTTCTTT

length: 13
D: NA
J: TRBJ2-7
size: NA
V: TRBV5-6
CDR3: CASSPGGLYEQYF
DNA: TGTGCCAGCAGCCCGGGGGGCCTCTACGAGCAGTACTTC

length: 15
D: NA
J: TRBJ2-1
size: few
V: TRBV6-2/TRBV6-3
CDR3: CASSYSGRDGDEQFF
DNA: TGTGCCAGCAGTTACTCGGGACGGGACGGTGATGAGCAGTTCTTC

length: 15
D: NA
J: TRBJ1-2
size: few
V: TRBV2
CDR3: CASRITENTNYGYTF
DNA: TGTGCCAGCAGGATAACAGAGAATACTAACTATGGCTACACCTTC

length: 14
D: TRBD1
J: TRBJ2-5
size: NA
V: TRBV10-3
CDR3: CAISESDRGETQYF
DNA: TGTGCCATCAGTGAGTCGGACAGGGGAGAGACCCAGTACTTC

length: 14
D: NA
J: TRBJ1-1
size: NA
V: TRBV21-1
CDR3: CASSPSLGSAEAFF
DNA: TGTGCCAGCAGCCCCTCGTTGGGGAGCGCTGAAGCTTTCTTT

length: 15
D: NA
J: TRBJ2-1
size: few
V: TRBV12-3/TRBV12-4
CDR3: CASRRTSSSYNEQFF
DNA: TGTGCCAGCAGGAGGACGTCGAGCTCCTACAATGAGCAGTTCTTC

length: 14
D: NA
J: TRBJ2-7
size: many
V: TRBV20-1
CDR3: CSARDLRGSYEQYF
DNA: TGCAGTGCTAGAGATCTGAGAGGATCCTACGAGCAGTACTTC

length: 12
D: TRBD2
J: TRBJ2-3
size: NA
V: TRBV20-1
CDR3: CRASGGTDTQYF
DNA: TGCCGGGCTAGCGGGGGCACAGATACGCAGTATTTT

length: 14
D: NA
J: TRBJ1-4
size: few
V: TRBV2
CDR3: CASSELATNEKLFF
DNA: TGTGCCAGCAGTGAATTGGCAACTAATGAAAAACTGTTTTTT

length: 16
D: TRBD2
J: TRBJ2-7
size: few
V: TRBV3-1
CDR3: CASSSTGASGIYEQYF
DNA: TGTGCCAGCAGCTCCACCGGGGCTAGCGGGATCTACGAGCAGTACTTC

length: 15
D: TRBD1
J: TRBJ2-4
size: many
V: TRBV5-1
CDR3: CASSLDTGQGNIQYF
DNA: TGCGCCAGCAGCTTAGACACGGGACAGGGAAACATTCAGTACTTC